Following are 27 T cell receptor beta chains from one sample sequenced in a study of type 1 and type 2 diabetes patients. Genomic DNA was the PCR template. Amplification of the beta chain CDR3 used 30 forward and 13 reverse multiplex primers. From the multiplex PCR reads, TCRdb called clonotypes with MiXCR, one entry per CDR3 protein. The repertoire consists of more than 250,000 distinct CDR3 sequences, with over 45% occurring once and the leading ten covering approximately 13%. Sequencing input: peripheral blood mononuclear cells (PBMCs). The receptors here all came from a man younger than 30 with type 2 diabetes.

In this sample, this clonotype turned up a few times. CDR3 amino acids: CASSDSPGQETQYF. In nucleotides, the CDR3 is TGTGCCAGTAGTGACTCTCCGGGACAAGAGACCCAGTACTTC. The rearrangement joins TRBV19 to TRBJ2-5; TRBD2 might be the D (5 bases). V was shortened by 5 bases and J by 2 bases, with 12 bases between the two germline ends. Per the germline V gene, CDR1 is LNHDA and CDR2 is SQIVND (reference sequence). There are 14 residues in the CDR3. The whole variable domain, filled in from reference TRBV19 and TRBJ2-5, reads DGGITQSPKYLFRKEGQNVTLSCEQNLNHDAMYWYRQDPGQGLRLIYYSQIVNDFQKGDIAEGYSVSREKKESFPLTVTSAQKNPTAFYLCASSDSPGQETQYFGPGTRLLVL.

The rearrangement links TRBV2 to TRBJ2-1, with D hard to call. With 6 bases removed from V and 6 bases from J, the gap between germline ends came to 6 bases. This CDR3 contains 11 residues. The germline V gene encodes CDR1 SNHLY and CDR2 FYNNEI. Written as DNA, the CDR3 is TGTGCCAGCAGCTTGATCAATGAGCAGTTCTTC. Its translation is CASSLINEQFF.

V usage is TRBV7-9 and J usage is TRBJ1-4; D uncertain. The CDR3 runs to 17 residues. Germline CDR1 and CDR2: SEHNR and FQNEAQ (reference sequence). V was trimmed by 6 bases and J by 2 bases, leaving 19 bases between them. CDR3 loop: CASSLIGRLATNEKLFF. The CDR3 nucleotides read TGTGCCAGCAGTTTAATCGGGAGGTTGGCGACTAATGAAAAACTGTTTTTT.

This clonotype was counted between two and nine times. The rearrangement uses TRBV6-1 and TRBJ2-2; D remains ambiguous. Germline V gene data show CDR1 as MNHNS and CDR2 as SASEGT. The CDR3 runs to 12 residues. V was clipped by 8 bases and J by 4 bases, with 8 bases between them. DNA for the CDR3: TGTGCCAGCCTAGGAATCACCGGGGAGCTGTTTTTT. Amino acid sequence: CASLGITGELFF.

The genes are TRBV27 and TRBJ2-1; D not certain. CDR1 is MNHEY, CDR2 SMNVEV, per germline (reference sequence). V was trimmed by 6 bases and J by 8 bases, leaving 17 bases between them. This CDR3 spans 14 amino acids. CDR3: CASRFKGSRDEQFF. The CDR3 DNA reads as TGTGCCAGCAGATTCAAGGGATCTAGGGATGAGCAGTTCTTC.

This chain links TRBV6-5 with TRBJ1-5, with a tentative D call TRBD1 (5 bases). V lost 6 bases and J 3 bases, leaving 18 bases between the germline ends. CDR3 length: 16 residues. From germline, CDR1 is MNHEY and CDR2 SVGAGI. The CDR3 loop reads CASSPADTGFNQPQHF. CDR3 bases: TGTGCCAGCAGCCCCGCGGACACCGGTTTCAATCAGCCCCAGCATTTT.

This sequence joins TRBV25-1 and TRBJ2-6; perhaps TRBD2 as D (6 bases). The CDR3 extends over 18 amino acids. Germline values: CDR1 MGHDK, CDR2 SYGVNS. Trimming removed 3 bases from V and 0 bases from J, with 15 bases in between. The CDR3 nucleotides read TGTGCCAGCAGTGACGGTTCCCGGGGGAACTCTGGGGCCAACGTCCTGACTTTC. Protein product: CASSDGSRGNSGANVLTF.

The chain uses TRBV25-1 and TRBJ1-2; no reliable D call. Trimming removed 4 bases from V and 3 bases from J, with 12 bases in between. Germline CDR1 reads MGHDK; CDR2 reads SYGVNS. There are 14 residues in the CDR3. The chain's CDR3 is CASSGDRLDYGYTF. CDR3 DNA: TGTGCCAGCAGTGGAGACCGGTTGGACTATGGCTACACCTTC.

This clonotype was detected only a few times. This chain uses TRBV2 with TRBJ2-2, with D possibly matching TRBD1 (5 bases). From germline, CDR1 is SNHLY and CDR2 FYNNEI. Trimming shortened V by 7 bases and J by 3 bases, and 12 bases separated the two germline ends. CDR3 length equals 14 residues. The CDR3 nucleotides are TGTGCCAGCAAAGCAGGGCTGGACACCGGGGAGCTGTTTTTT. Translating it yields CASKAGLDTGELFF.

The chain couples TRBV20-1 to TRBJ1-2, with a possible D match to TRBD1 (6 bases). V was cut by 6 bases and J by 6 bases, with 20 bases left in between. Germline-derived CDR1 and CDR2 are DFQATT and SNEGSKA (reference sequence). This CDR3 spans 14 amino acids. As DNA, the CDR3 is TGCAGTGCCACCGAGTTCGGGGGGCGGGATGGCTACACCTTC. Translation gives CSATEFGGRDGYTF.

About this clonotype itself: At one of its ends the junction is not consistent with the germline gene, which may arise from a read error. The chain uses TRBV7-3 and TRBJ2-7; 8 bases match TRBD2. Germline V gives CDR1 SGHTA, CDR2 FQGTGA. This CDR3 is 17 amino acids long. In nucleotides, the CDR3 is TGCGCCAGCAGCCAAGGGGGGGCGGGAGGCCGCCTCTACGAGCAGTACTTC. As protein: CASSQGGAGGRLYEQYF.

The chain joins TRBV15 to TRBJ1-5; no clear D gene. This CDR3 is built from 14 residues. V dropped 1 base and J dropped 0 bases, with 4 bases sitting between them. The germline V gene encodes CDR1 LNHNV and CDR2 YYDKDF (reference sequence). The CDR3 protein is CATSRVTSNQPQHF. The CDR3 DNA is TGTGCCACCAGCAGAGTAACTAGCAATCAGCCCCAGCATTTT.

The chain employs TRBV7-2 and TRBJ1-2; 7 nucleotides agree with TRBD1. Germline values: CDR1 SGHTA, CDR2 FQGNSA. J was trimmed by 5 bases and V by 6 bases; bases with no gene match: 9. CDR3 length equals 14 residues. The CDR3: CASRKDREGYGYTF. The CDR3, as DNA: TGTGCCAGCAGAAAAGACAGGGAGGGATATGGCTACACCTTC.

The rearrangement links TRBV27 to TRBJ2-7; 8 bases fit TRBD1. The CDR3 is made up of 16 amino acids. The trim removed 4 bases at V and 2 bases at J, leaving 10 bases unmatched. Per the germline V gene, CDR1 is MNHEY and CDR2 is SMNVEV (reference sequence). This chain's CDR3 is CASSYTTGAIPYEQYF. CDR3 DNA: TGTGCCAGCAGTTATACGACAGGGGCCATCCCCTACGAGCAGTACTTC.

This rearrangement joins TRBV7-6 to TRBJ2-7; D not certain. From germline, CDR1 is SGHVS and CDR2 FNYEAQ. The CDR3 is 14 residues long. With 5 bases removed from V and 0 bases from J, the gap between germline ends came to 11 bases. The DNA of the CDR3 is TGTGCCAGCAGCCCGTCTACCACCTCCTACGAGCAGTACTTC. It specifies CASSPSTTSYEQYF. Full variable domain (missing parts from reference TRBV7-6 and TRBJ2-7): GAGVSQSPRYKVTKRGQDVALRCDPISGHVSLYWYRQALGQGPEFLTYFNYEAQQDKSGLPNDRFSAERPEGSISTLTIQRTEQRDSAMYRCASSPSTTSYEQYFGPGTRLTVT.

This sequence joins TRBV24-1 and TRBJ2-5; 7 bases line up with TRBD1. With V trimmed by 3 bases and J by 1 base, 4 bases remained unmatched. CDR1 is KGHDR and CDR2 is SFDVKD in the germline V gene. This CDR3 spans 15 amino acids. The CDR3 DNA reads TGTGCCACCAGTGATCGTTCAGGGGGCCAAGAGACCCAGTACTTC. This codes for CATSDRSGGQETQYF.

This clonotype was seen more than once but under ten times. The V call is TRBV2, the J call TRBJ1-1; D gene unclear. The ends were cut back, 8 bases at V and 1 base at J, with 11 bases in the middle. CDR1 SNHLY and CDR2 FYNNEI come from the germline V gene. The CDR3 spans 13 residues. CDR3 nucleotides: TGTGCCAGCGCCGGGATGAGGAACACTGAAGCTTTCTTT. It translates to CASAGMRNTEAFF. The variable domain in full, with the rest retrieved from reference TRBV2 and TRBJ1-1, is EPEVTQTPSHQVTQMGQEVILRCVPISNHLYFYWYRQILGQKVEFLVSFYNNEISEKSEIFDDQFSVERPDGSNFTLKIRSTKLEDSAMYFCASAGMRNTEAFFGQGTRLTVV.

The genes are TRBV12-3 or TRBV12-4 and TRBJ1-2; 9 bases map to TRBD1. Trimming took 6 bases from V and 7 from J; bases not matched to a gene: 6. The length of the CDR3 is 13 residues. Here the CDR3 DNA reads TGTGCCAGCAGCGGACAGGGGAAGAGTGGCTACACCTTC. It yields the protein CASSGQGKSGYTF.

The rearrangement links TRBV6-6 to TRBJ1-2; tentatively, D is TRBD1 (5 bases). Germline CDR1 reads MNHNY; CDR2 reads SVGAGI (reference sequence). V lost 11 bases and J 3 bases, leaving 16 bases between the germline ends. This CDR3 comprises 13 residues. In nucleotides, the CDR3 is TGTGCCGGCTCCGGGGCGATGGACTATGGCTACACCTTC. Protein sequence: CAGSGAMDYGYTF.

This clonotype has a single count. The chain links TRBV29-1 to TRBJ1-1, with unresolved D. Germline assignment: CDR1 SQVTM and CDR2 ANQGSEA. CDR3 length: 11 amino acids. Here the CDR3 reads CTVLLNTEAFF. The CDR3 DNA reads TGCACGGTCCTGCTGAACACTGAAGCTTTCTTT.

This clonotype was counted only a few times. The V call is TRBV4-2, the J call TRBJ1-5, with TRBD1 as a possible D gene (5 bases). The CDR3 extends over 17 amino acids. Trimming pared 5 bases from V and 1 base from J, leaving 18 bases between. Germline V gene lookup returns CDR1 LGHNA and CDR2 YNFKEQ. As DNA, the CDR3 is TGTGCCAGCAGCAAAACCTCCGGGACGGCAAGCAATCAGCCCCAGCATTTT. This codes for CASSKTSGTASNQPQHF.

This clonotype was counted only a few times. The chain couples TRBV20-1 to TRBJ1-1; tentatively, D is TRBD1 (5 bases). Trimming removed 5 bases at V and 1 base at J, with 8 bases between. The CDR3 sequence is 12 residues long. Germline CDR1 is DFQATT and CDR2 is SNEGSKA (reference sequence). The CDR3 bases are TGCAGTGCTGGGACTCCGAACACTGAAGCTTTCTTT. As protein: CSAGTPNTEAFF.

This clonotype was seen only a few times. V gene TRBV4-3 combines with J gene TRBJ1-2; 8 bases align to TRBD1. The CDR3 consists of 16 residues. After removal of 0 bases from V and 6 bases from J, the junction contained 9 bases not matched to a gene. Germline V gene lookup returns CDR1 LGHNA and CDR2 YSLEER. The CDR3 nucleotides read TGCGCCAGCAGCCAAGAAGGACCGACAGGGGCCGATGGCTACACCTTC. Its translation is CASSQEGPTGADGYTF.

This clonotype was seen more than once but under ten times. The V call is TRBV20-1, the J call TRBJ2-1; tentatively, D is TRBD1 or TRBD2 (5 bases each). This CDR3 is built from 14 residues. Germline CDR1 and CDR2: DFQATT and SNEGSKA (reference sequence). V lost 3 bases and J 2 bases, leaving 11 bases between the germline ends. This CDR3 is CSASLGRAYNEQFF. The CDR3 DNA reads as TGCAGTGCTAGTCTGGGACGGGCCTACAATGAGCAGTTCTTC.

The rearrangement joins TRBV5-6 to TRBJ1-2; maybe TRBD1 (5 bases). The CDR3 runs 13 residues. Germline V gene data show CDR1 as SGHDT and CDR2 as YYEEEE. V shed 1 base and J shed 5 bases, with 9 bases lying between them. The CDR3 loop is CASSLQGGYGYTF. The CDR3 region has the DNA TGTGCCAGCAGCTTGCAGGGCGGGTATGGCTACACCTTC. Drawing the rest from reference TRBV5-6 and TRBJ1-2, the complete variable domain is DAGVTQSPTHLIKTRGQQVTLRCSPKSGHDTVSWYQQALGQGPQFIFQYYEEEERQRGNFPDRFSGHQFPNYSSELNVNALLLGDSALYLCASSLQGGYGYTFGSGTRLTVV.

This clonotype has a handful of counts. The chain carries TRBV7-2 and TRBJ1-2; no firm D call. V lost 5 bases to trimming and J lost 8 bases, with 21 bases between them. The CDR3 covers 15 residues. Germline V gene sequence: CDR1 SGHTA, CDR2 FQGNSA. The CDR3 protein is CASSLKTFLGEGYTF. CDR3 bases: TGTGCCAGCAGCCTCAAAACATTTCTCGGGGAGGGCTACACCTTC. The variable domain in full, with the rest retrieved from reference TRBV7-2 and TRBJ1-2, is GAGVSQSPSNKVTEKGKDVELRCDPISGHTALYWYRQSLGQGLEFLIYFQGNSAPDKSGLPSDRFSAERTGGSVSTLTIQRTQQEDSAVYLCASSLKTFLGEGYTFGSGTRLTVV.

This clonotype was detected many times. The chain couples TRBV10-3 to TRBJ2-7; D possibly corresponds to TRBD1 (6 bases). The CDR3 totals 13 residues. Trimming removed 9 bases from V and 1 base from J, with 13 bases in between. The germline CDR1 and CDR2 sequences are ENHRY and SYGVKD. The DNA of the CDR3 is TGTGCCATAGGATGGGACACTTCCTACGAGCAGTACTTC. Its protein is CAIGWDTSYEQYF.